These 28 T cell receptor beta chains were all obtained from the same sample, sequenced in a study of T cells in localized non-small cell lung cancer. TCRdb's table, derived via immunoSEQ multiplex PCR, lists solely in-frame clones and lacks some. The sample includes about 39,000 clones, 75% to 85% of them seen just once. The sequenced sample was PBMCs, obtained before any cancer treatment. All receptors derive from a woman between 35 and 70 years old with stage II squamous cell lung carcinoma.

The gene calls are TRBV4-1 and TRBJ2-1, with 12 positions matching TRBD2. The CDR3 loop spans 16 amino acids. With 1 base clipped from V and 8 bases from J, the junction kept 6 bases outside the gene matches. Germline V gene data show CDR1 as MGHRA and CDR2 as YSYEKL. CDR3 in amino acids: CASSQAASGRAHEQFF. The CDR3 DNA follows: TGCGCCAGCAGCCAAGCCGCTAGCGGGAGGGCCCATGAGCAGTTCTTC.

This rearrangement joins TRBV10-2 to TRBJ2-7, with TRBD2 matching over 7 bases. The CDR3 loop spans 12 amino acids. Germline loops: CDR1 WSHSY, CDR2 SAAADI. The ends lost 6 bases at V and 1 base at J; junction bases unmatched: 0. The CDR3 DNA follows: TGCGCCAGCAGCGGGGGGTCCTACGAGCAGTACGTC. Translation gives CASSGGSYEQYV.

The V and J genes are TRBV6-5 and TRBJ1-4; a possible D gene is TRBD1 (5 bases). Trimming took 4 bases from V and 5 from J, leaving 11 bases between them. This CDR3 has 14 residues. The germline CDR1 and CDR2 sequences are MNHEY and SVGAGI. The CDR3 nucleotides read TGTGCCAGCAGTTTCGCGACAGAGAATGAAAAACTGTTTTTT. Translation gives CASSFATENEKLFF.

The gene calls are TRBV19 and TRBJ2-3; tentatively, D is TRBD2 (5 bases). The CDR3 runs 14 residues. Trimming stripped 10 bases from V and 4 bases from J, with 18 bases between. Per germline, CDR1 LNHDA and CDR2 SQIVND (reference sequence). As DNA, the CDR3 is TGTGCCACAGCTCGAGGGCGGGCACCAGATACGCAGTATTTT. Amino acids: CATARGRAPDTQYF.

The chain uses TRBV5-1 and TRBJ1-1, with D perhaps TRBD1 (5 bases). The V end was cut by 0 bases, the J end by 1 base, with 10 bases between. The CDR3 length is 15 residues. CDR1 is SGHRS and CDR2 is YFSETQ in the germline V gene. CDR3 nucleotide sequence: TGCGCCAGCAGCTTGGTAGGCGGGGGGAACACTGAAGCTTTCTTT. Amino acid sequence: CASSLVGGGNTEAFF.

This clone was observed once. This sequence joins TRBV4-3 and TRBJ2-1, with 13 bases matching TRBD2. The germline V gene encodes CDR1 LGHNA and CDR2 YSLEER. The V and J ends lost 0 bases and 8 bases, in that order; junction bases with no gene match: 7. The length of the CDR3 is 17 residues. The CDR3 sequence: CASSQDRRLAGGDEQFF. The CDR3 DNA sequence: TGCGCCAGCAGCCAAGATCGGAGACTAGCGGGAGGTGATGAGCAGTTCTTC.

CDR3 nucleotide sequence: TGTGCCAGCAGTGAAAACAGGATCTACGAGCAGTACTTC. Encoded protein: CASSENRIYEQYF. This chain connects TRBV6-1 to TRBJ2-7, with a tentative D call TRBD1 (5 bases). Germline loops: CDR1 MNHNS, CDR2 SASEGT. This CDR3 comprises 13 residues. V was trimmed by 2 bases and J by 3 bases, leaving 8 bases between them.

This clone appeared a few times. Here the CDR3 omits its conserved ending phenylalanine or tryptophan, so a read error is the likely source. The DNA is omitted, as the CDR3 cannot be located on it reliably, and the CDR3 follows TCRdb's listing. The chain couples TRBV28 to TRBJ2-7. A total of 9 residues make up the CDR3, ends included. Germline-derived CDR1 and CDR2 are MDHEN and SYDVKM. Here the CDR3 reads CASSLRPSP.

V and J are TRBV28 and TRBJ2-3, with 8 bases fitting TRBD1. The germline gives CDR1 MDHEN, CDR2 SYDVKM. The V segment lost 5 bases and the J segment 2 bases; nucleotides outside the gene matches: 3. The CDR3 covers 14 residues. CDR3 residues: CASSEGQATDTQYF. DNA for the CDR3: TGTGCCAGCAGTGAGGGACAGGCCACAGATACGCAGTATTTT.

This sequence joins TRBV29-1 and TRBJ1-1; D possibly corresponds to TRBD1 (5 bases). The CDR3 loop spans 11 amino acids. V gave up 4 bases and J gave up 6 bases, with 9 bases separating them. Germline lookup yields CDR1 SQVTM and CDR2 ANQGSEA. The CDR3 DNA sequence: TGCAGCGTTGCCACAGGACCTGAAGCTTTCTTT. Translating gives CSVATGPEAFF.

V gene TRBV7-2 combines with J gene TRBJ1-5; D not certain. CDR3 length: 15 amino acids. V lost 1 base, J lost 4 bases, and 11 bases lay in between. Germline V gene lookup returns CDR1 SGHTA and CDR2 FQGNSA. CDR3 loop: CASSLVPQANQPQHF. For the CDR3, the DNA is TGTGCCAGCAGCTTAGTCCCCCAAGCGAATCAGCCCCAGCATTTT. Looking up the rest from reference TRBV7-2 and TRBJ1-5 gives the full variable domain: GAGVSQSPSNKVTEKGKDVELRCDPISGHTALYWYRQSLGQGLEFLIYFQGNSAPDKSGLPSDRFSAERTGGSVSTLTIQRTQQEDSAVYLCASSLVPQANQPQHFGDGTRLSIL.

V usage is TRBV28 and J usage is TRBJ2-7, with 7 bases lining up with TRBD1. The CDR3 spans 14 residues. Per the germline V gene, CDR1 is MDHEN and CDR2 is SYDVKM. J was trimmed by 7 bases and V by 5 bases; bases with no gene match: 11. The CDR3, as DNA: TGTGCCAGCAGTCTGGGGACAGTTGCTTCTGAGCAGTACTTC. Translating it yields CASSLGTVASEQYF.

J is TRBJ1-4 and V is TRBV7-8; D gene ambiguous. The length of the CDR3 is 16 residues. Trimming cost V 4 bases and J 7 bases, with 19 bases left between them. CDR1 is SGHVS, CDR2 FQNEAQ, per germline. CDR3 protein: CASSSGAGYDGEKLFF. The CDR3 region has the DNA TGTGCCAGCAGCTCAGGCGCGGGGTACGATGGTGAAAAACTGTTTTTT.

The chain links TRBV2 to TRBJ1-5; 8 positions match TRBD1. V was clipped by 5 bases and J by 2 bases; unmatched bases: 5. Germline CDR1 is SNHLY and CDR2 is FYNNEI. This CDR3 contains 15 residues. The CDR3 nucleotides are TGTGCCAGCAGTCCGGGACAGGTTCGCAATCAGCCCCAGCATTTT. Translation gives CASSPGQVRNQPQHF.

The chain has TRBV7-9 and TRBJ1-1; possible D gene TRBD1, 6 bases. This CDR3 spans 14 amino acids. Germline-derived CDR1 and CDR2 are SEHNR and FQNEAQ (reference sequence). V dropped 1 base and J dropped 4 bases, with 10 bases sitting between them. The CDR3 nucleotides read TGTGCCAGCAGCTTAGTCGAGGGGGGCACTGAAGCTTTCTTT. This codes for CASSLVEGGTEAFF.

This clone was counted once. This rearrangement joins TRBV19 to TRBJ1-1, with no clear D. Trimming pared 1 base from V and 4 bases from J, leaving 10 bases between. This CDR3 is built from 14 residues. The germline V gene encodes CDR1 LNHDA and CDR2 SQIVND (reference sequence). For the CDR3, the DNA is TGTGCCAGTAGTATAGGGAATCTAATCACTGAAGCTTTCTTT. Translation gives CASSIGNLITEAFF. The complete variable domain, with remaining parts taken from reference TRBV19 and TRBJ1-1, reads DGGITQSPKYLFRKEGQNVTLSCEQNLNHDAMYWYRQDPGQGLRLIYYSQIVNDFQKGDIAEGYSVSREKKESFPLTVTSAQKNPTAFYLCASSIGNLITEAFFGQGTRLTVV.

The chain couples TRBV2 to TRBJ2-3; 8 bases fit TRBD2. J was trimmed by 1 base and V by 7 bases; bases with no gene match: 7. CDR1 is SNHLY, CDR2 FYNNEI, per germline. This CDR3 is 15 amino acids long. The CDR3 region is CASIPAGAGTDTQYF. DNA for the CDR3: TGTGCCAGCATCCCAGCGGGGGCCGGCACAGATACGCAGTATTTT.

The V and J genes are TRBV2 and TRBJ1-2, with D possibly matching TRBD1 (6 bases). Germline lookup yields CDR1 SNHLY and CDR2 FYNNEI. The CDR3 is made up of 13 amino acids. Trimming pared 8 bases from V and 8 bases from J, leaving 18 bases between. The DNA of the CDR3 is TGTGCCAGCGGGGCAGGGGAGGCGGGAGGCTACACCTTC. Its translation: CASGAGEAGGYTF.

This clone has at least ten counts. V is TRBV5-6 and J is TRBJ1-5; no reliable D call. In germline, CDR1 is SGHDT, CDR2 YYEEEE. The CDR3 loop spans 14 amino acids. The ends were cut back, 0 bases at V and 6 bases at J, with 10 bases in the middle. CDR3 in amino acids: CASSLAGGFQPQHF. CDR3 nucleotide sequence: TGTGCCAGCAGCTTGGCCGGAGGGTTTCAGCCCCAGCATTTT.

This clone was seen more than once but under ten times. The chain uses TRBV6-5 and TRBJ1-5; D remains unclear. Between the trimmed V and J ends, which lost 0 bases and 5 bases, there was a span of 8 bases. In germline, CDR1 is MNHEY, CDR2 SVGAGI. The CDR3 covers 14 residues. CDR3 amino acids: CASSYSSGYQPQHF. The CDR3 nucleotides are TGTGCCAGCAGTTACTCGTCGGGATATCAGCCCCAGCATTTT.

The chain joins TRBV5-1 to TRBJ1-4; TRBD1 is a possible D gene (6 bases). Germline lookup yields CDR1 SGHRS and CDR2 YFSETQ. Trimming left V 4 bases short and J 8 bases short, with 15 bases between. CDR3 size: 14 residues. CDR3 sequence (DNA): TGCGCCAGCAGCCCTGACAGGAAGGAGGAAAAACTGTTTTTT. It specifies CASSPDRKEEKLFF.

This clone was observed many times. The chain links TRBV5-6 to TRBJ2-3; TRBD2 matches 12 bases. V was pared by 4 bases and J by 4 bases, with 7 bases of the junction left unmatched. CDR1 is SGHDT and CDR2 is YYEEEE in the germline V gene. The CDR3 loop spans 16 amino acids. The CDR3 is CASSKRLAGVADTQYF. Here the CDR3 DNA reads TGTGCCAGCAGCAAGAGACTAGCGGGAGTCGCAGATACGCAGTATTTT.

This clone has only a few counts. The chain recombines TRBV7-9 with TRBJ2-1; D not certain. Looked up from germline, CDR1 is SEHNR and CDR2 is FQNEAQ (reference sequence). CDR3 length: 14 amino acids. V was cut by 0 bases and J by 5 bases, with 8 bases left in between. In DNA form, the CDR3 reads TGTGCCAGCAGCTTAGCCGGAAACGACAATGAGCAGTTCTTC. Residues: CASSLAGNDNEQFF.

The gene calls are TRBV7-2 and TRBJ2-5, with 9 bases lining up with TRBD2. The germline V gene encodes CDR1 SGHTA and CDR2 FQGNSA. V was pared by 5 bases and J by 2 bases, with 3 bases of the junction left unmatched. This CDR3 comprises 14 residues. The CDR3, as DNA: TGTGCCAGCAGCCCTAGCGGGATACAAGAGACCCAGTACTTC. It is translated as CASSPSGIQETQYF.

The chain combines TRBV14 with TRBJ2-4, with 7 bases fitting TRBD1. This CDR3 has 13 residues. Germline values: CDR1 SGHDN, CDR2 FVKESK. After removal of 4 bases from V and 8 bases from J, the junction contained 5 bases not matched to a gene. The CDR3: CASSPQGLDIQYF. The CDR3 region has the DNA TGTGCCAGCAGCCCACAGGGGTTAGACATTCAGTACTTC.

The chain combines TRBV28 with TRBJ2-4; no reliable D call. The CDR3 totals 14 residues. V was trimmed by 8 bases and J by 4 bases, leaving 15 bases between them. Germline values: CDR1 MDHEN, CDR2 SYDVKM. The CDR3 spells CASSWSGPKNIQYF. The CDR3 nucleotides read TGTGCCAGCTCCTGGAGTGGACCTAAAAACATTCAGTACTTC.

The CDR3 DNA sequence: TGTGCCAGCAGTTACTCTTCGACAGGGTCTGGAAACACCATATATTTT. This codes for CASSYSSTGSGNTIYF. The chain carries TRBV6-5 and TRBJ1-3; 7 bases fit TRBD1. V was clipped by 0 bases and J by 1 base; unmatched bases: 3. Germline V gene sequence: CDR1 MNHEY, CDR2 SVGAGI. The CDR3 totals 16 residues.

The CDR3 is CASSLDRETQYF. CDR3 nucleotide sequence: TGTGCCAGCTCACTCGACAGAGAGACCCAGTACTTC. The chain couples TRBV18 to TRBJ2-5; a weak D match, TRBD1 (5 bases). This CDR3 is 12 amino acids long. Per the germline V gene, CDR1 is KGHSH and CDR2 is LQKENI. V was cut by 4 bases and J by 4 bases, with 7 bases left in between.